The next 32 T cell receptor beta chains were all read from a single sample in a study of T cell changes during pregnancy in multiple sclerosis. Data came from immunoSEQ multiplex PCR; TCRdb stores just in-frame clones and leaves some out. The sample holds tens of thousands of clones; 90% to 95% are singletons and the top ten take about 0.45%. The source material was CD4+ T cells from peripheral blood mononuclear cells, sampled before pregnancy. Source of these receptors: a female donor with multiple sclerosis, enrolled in a pregnancy study.

The sample holds a few counts of this clone. The chain joins TRBV5-4 to TRBJ2-3; 7 positions agree with TRBD1. CDR1 is SGHNT, CDR2 YYREEE, per germline (reference sequence). The CDR3 contains 14 residues. V gave up 5 bases and J gave up 1 base; unmatched junction bases: 4. The CDR3 DNA reads as TGTGCCAGCAGTTCCGGGACAGGCACAGATACGCAGTATTTT. Amino acids: CASSSGTGTDTQYF. Complete variable domain (other parts from reference TRBV5-4 and TRBJ2-3): ETGVTQSPTHLIKTRGQQVTLRCSSQSGHNTVSWYQQALGQGPQFIFQYYREEENGRGNFPPRFSGLQFPNYSSELNVNALELDDSALYLCASSSGTGTDTQYFGPGTRLTVL.

With respect to this clone: The sample carries other DNA sequences with the same CDR3. V and J are TRBV27 and TRBJ2-1, with 10 bases lining up with TRBD1. The germline V gene has CDR1 MNHEY and CDR2 SMNVEV (reference sequence). V was pared by 6 bases and J by 6 bases, with 2 bases of the junction left unmatched. This CDR3 region has 13 residues. The CDR3 nucleotides read TGTGCCAGCAGGCGGACAGGGGGCAATGAGCAGTTCTTC. It yields the protein CASRRTGGNEQFF.

The chain employs TRBV12-5 and TRBJ1-2; perhaps TRBD1 as D (5 bases). The CDR3 consists of 13 residues. Germline-derived CDR1 and CDR2 are LGHNT and FRNRAP. V lost 7 bases, J lost 7 bases, and 16 bases lay in between. The chain's CDR3 is CASATGGTRGYTF. CDR3 DNA: TGTGCTAGTGCCACCGGGGGGACGCGTGGCTACACCTTC. The full variable domain, its missing parts supplied by reference TRBV12-5 and TRBJ1-2, is DARVTQTPRHKVTEMGQEVTMRCQPILGHNTVFWYRQTMMQGLELLAYFRNRAPLDDSGMPKDRFSAEMPDATLATLKIQPSEPRDSAVYFCASATGGTRGYTFGSGTRLTVV.

The genes are TRBV10-3 and TRBJ1-5; 8 bases are a match to TRBD1. The germline CDR1 and CDR2 sequences are ENHRY and SYGVKD. The CDR3 contains 20 residues. V was clipped by 8 bases and J by 7 bases; unmatched bases: 28. CDR3 region: CAIPLLNGTGLIVETQPQHF. In nucleotides, the CDR3 is TGTGCCATCCCCCTCCTGAACGGGACAGGTTTAATAGTGGAGACGCAGCCCCAGCATTTT.

This rearrangement joins TRBV28 to TRBJ2-1; a weak D match, TRBD2 (8 bases). V lost 3 bases and J 8 bases, leaving 23 bases between the germline ends. The germline V gene encodes CDR1 MDHEN and CDR2 SYDVKM. There are 17 residues in the CDR3. CDR3 residues: CASSFMVGGGRTDEQFF. For the CDR3, the DNA is TGTGCCAGCAGTTTCATGGTAGGGGGCGGGAGGACCGATGAGCAGTTCTTC.

The chain combines TRBV10-3 with TRBJ1-1; TRBD1 matches at 8 bases. The CDR3 covers 14 residues. V was pared by 6 bases and J by 3 bases, with 6 bases of the junction left unmatched. Germline V gene sequence: CDR1 ENHRY, CDR2 SYGVKD. The CDR3 spells CAISSDRVDTEAFF. As DNA, the CDR3 is TGTGCCATCAGCTCGGACAGGGTTGACACTGAAGCTTTCTTT.

V is TRBV7-3 and J is TRBJ2-1; TRBD2 matches 9 bases. Germline V gene data show CDR1 as SGHTA and CDR2 as FQGTGA. There are 15 residues in the CDR3. The J segment lost 0 bases and the V segment lost 5 bases, leaving 2 bases of the junction unmatched. CDR3 amino acids: CASSHSGSSYNEQFF. CDR3 DNA: TGTGCCAGCAGCCATAGCGGGAGCTCCTACAATGAGCAGTTCTTC.

The gene calls are TRBV23-1 and TRBJ1-1; TRBD1 matches 7 bases. TRBV23-1 is placed among ORFs of uncertain function. The CDR3 runs to 18 residues. The V and J ends lost 2 bases and 1 base, in that order; junction bases with no gene match: 13. CDR3 protein: CASSQTVGGGRWNTEAFF. CDR3 in DNA: TGCGCCAGCAGTCAAACCGTCGGAGGGGGCAGGTGGAACACTGAAGCTTTCTTT.

The chain recombines TRBV18 with TRBJ1-1; D is ambiguous. The ends were cut back, 0 bases at V and 0 bases at J, with 2 bases in the middle. Germline assignment: CDR1 KGHSH and CDR2 LQKENI. The CDR3 runs to 13 residues. The CDR3 nucleotides are TGTGCCAGCTCACCACCCATGAACACTGAAGCTTTCTTT. Amino acids: CASSPPMNTEAFF.

The chain joins TRBV6-5 to TRBJ1-2, with D unresolved. This CDR3 contains 12 residues. Germline V gene lookup returns CDR1 MNHEY and CDR2 SVGAGI. V dropped 8 bases and J dropped 7 bases, with 14 bases sitting between them. CDR3 nucleotides: TGTGCCAGCCTGTCGGAAACGGGTGGCTACACCTTC. Protein product: CASLSETGGYTF.

The V gene is TRBV18, the J gene TRBJ2-1, with 10 bases fitting TRBD2. The CDR3 covers 17 residues. The germline V gene encodes CDR1 KGHSH and CDR2 LQKENI. V was clipped by 2 bases and J by 3 bases; unmatched bases: 7. CDR3 sequence: CASSPRLAGNNYNEQFF. The DNA for the CDR3 is TGTGCCAGCTCACCAAGACTAGCGGGCAACAACTACAATGAGCAGTTCTTC.

The chain combines TRBV7-3 with TRBJ2-5; D may be TRBD2 (7 bases). Per the germline V gene, CDR1 is SGHTA and CDR2 is FQGTGA. V gave up 3 bases and J gave up 5 bases, with 10 bases separating them. The CDR3 extends over 13 amino acids. The CDR3 coding sequence is TGTGCCAGCAGCTTGGGGGGGCCGGAGACCCAGTACTTC. Its translation: CASSLGGPETQYF.

The chain carries TRBV15 and TRBJ2-4; D is perhaps TRBD2 (5 bases). This CDR3 is 14 amino acids long. Germline lookup yields CDR1 LNHNV and CDR2 YYDKDF (reference sequence). The V end lost 2 bases, the J end lost 1 base, and 6 bases lay between the germline ends. In DNA, the CDR3 is TGTGCCACCAGCAGAACGGGGGCCAAAAACATTCAGTACTTC. Its translation is CATSRTGAKNIQYF.

The gene calls are TRBV6-6 and TRBJ1-6; TRBD1 matches 9 bases. The CDR3 runs to 16 residues. Germline values: CDR1 MNHNY, CDR2 SVGAGI (reference sequence). V lost 2 bases to trimming and J lost 10 bases; unmatched junction nucleotides: 9. The CDR3 loop reads CASSYPQQGAPSPLHF. DNA of the CDR3: TGTGCCAGCAGTTACCCACAACAGGGGGCTCCCTCACCCCTCCACTTT.

The J gene is TRBJ2-7, the V gene TRBV28, with TRBD2 as a possible D gene (6 bases). V gave up 6 bases and J gave up 9 bases, with 27 bases separating them. This CDR3 comprises 16 residues. Germline V gene data show CDR1 as MDHEN and CDR2 as SYDVKM. The CDR3 loop reads CASRGTARRLGGVQYF. The CDR3 DNA follows: TGTGCCAGCAGGGGGACCGCCCGAAGACTAGGTGGTGTGCAGTACTTC.

The V and J genes are TRBV6-4 and TRBJ1-1; the D is unclear. The germline CDR1 and CDR2 sequences are MRHNA and SNTAGT. This CDR3 region has 13 residues. The V end was cut by 3 bases, the J end by 4 bases, with 9 bases between. The DNA of the CDR3 is TGTGCCAGCAGTGAGGAGGGTGGCACTGAAGCTTTCTTT. Encoded protein: CASSEEGGTEAFF.

The chain recombines TRBV2 with TRBJ2-7; D is perhaps TRBD2 (6 bases). This CDR3 spans 13 amino acids. Germline V CDR1 and CDR2: SNHLY, FYNNEI. The V and J ends lost 6 bases and 2 bases respectively, with 11 bases between them. DNA of the CDR3: TGTGCCAGCAGGTGGGGACTCCCCTACGAGCAGTACTTC. Residues: CASRWGLPYEQYF.

The CDR3 coding sequence is TGCAGCGTTGATTTGGGACAGGGGCAAGGGAACACTGAAGCTTTCTTT. Protein sequence: CSVDLGQGQGNTEAFF. V usage is TRBV29-1 and J usage is TRBJ1-1, with 10 bases that match TRBD1. CDR3 size: 16 residues. Germline V lookup: CDR1 SQVTM, CDR2 ANQGSEA. Trimming cost V 3 bases and J 1 base; bases outside gene matches: 8.

Remarks on this clone: One end of the junction does not line up with germline, which may come from a read error. The chain has TRBV11-3 and TRBJ1-1; D unclear. Germline-derived CDR1 and CDR2 are SGHNT and YENEEA. The CDR3 is 9 amino acids. DNA for the CDR3: TGTGCCAGCAGCCCCCCCCTCTTATTT. This encodes CASSPPLLF.

The rearrangement links TRBV4-2 to TRBJ1-2, with TRBD1 matching over 8 bases. The CDR3 is 15 residues long. Per the germline V gene, CDR1 is LGHNA and CDR2 is YNFKEQ. Trimming took 4 bases from V and 4 from J; bases not matched to a gene: 8. The CDR3 region has the DNA TGTGCCAGCAGCCTTCCGGGACAGGACCTCTATGGCTACACCTTC. It translates to CASSLPGQDLYGYTF.

The rearrangement links TRBV27 to TRBJ1-6, with a tentative D call TRBD1 (5 bases). The V end lost 4 bases, the J end lost 7 bases, and 14 bases lay between the germline ends. The CDR3 is 15 residues long. CDR1 MNHEY and CDR2 SMNVEV come from the germline V gene (reference sequence). CDR3 bases: TGTGCCAGCAGTTCTAGACAGTCACCAAATTCACCCCTCCACTTT. Its protein is CASSSRQSPNSPLHF.

V is TRBV13 and J is TRBJ2-3; possibly TRBD2 for D (6 bases). The CDR3 totals 18 residues. The V and J ends lost 5 bases and 3 bases respectively, with 24 bases between them. Per germline, CDR1 PRHDT and CDR2 FYEKMQ (reference sequence). CDR3 DNA: TGTGCCAGCAGCCCCTCGGATGGGAGGCGACTAGGAACAGATACGCAGTATTTT. This translates into CASSPSDGRRLGTDTQYF. The whole variable domain, remainder taken from reference TRBV13 and TRBJ2-3, is AAGVIQSPRHLIKEKRETATLKCYPIPRHDTVYWYQQGPGQDPQFLISFYEKMQSDKGSIPDRFSAQQFSDYHSELNMSSLELGDSALYFCASSPSDGRRLGTDTQYFGPGTRLTVL.

The chain has TRBV4-1 and TRBJ2-1; 12 bases are a match to TRBD2. Trimming at V came to 1 base and at J to 9 bases, leaving 10 bases not matched to a gene. Germline V lookup: CDR1 MGHRA, CDR2 YSYEKL. The CDR3 runs to 17 residues. The CDR3 spells CASSQAASGGAEGEQFF. The CDR3 DNA sequence: TGCGCCAGCAGCCAAGCGGCTAGCGGGGGGGCCGAGGGTGAGCAGTTCTTC.

This chain joins TRBV11-3 and TRBJ2-7, with TRBD1 matching over 9 bases. J was trimmed by 2 bases and V by 5 bases; bases with no gene match: 4. This CDR3 is built from 14 residues. In germline, CDR1 is SGHNT, CDR2 YENEEA. The CDR3 DNA is TGTGCCAGCAGCCTGGACAGGGGAACCTACGAGCAGTACTTC. This encodes CASSLDRGTYEQYF.

V usage is TRBV10-3 and J usage is TRBJ2-2, with TRBD1 matching over 7 bases. Germline V CDR1 and CDR2: ENHRY, SYGVKD. Unmatched junction bases numbered 8, after V lost 10 bases and J lost 0 bases. This CDR3 contains 15 residues. This chain's CDR3 is CATVGQGANTGELFF. CDR3 sequence (DNA): TGTGCCACCGTGGGGCAGGGGGCGAACACCGGGGAGCTGTTTTTT.

V usage is TRBV6-4 and J usage is TRBJ2-2; 7 nucleotides match TRBD1. Per the germline V gene, CDR1 is MRHNA and CDR2 is SNTAGT. After removal of 0 bases from V and 3 bases from J, the junction contained 13 bases not matched to a gene. The CDR3 covers 19 residues. The CDR3 DNA reads as TGTGCCAGCAGTGACTCCAATACAGGGGCCATCCCCCACACCGGGGAGCTGTTTTTT. Amino acid sequence: CASSDSNTGAIPHTGELFF.

The V gene is TRBV7-9, the J gene TRBJ1-5, with 7 positions matching TRBD1. The germline gives CDR1 SEHNR, CDR2 FQNEAQ (reference sequence). Trimming cost V 3 bases and J 4 bases; bases outside gene matches: 6. The CDR3 contains 15 residues. The CDR3 bases are TGTGCCAGCAGCTTTTCCACAGGGGCAAATCAGCCCCAGCATTTT. Its translation: CASSFSTGANQPQHF.

This clone occurred once. The genes are TRBV28 and TRBJ2-3, with 8 nucleotides matching TRBD1. The CDR3 has 18 amino acids. The junction had 11 bases not matched to a gene; V was cut back by 3 bases and J by 0 bases. The germline gives CDR1 MDHEN, CDR2 SYDVKM. CDR3 in DNA: TGTGCCAGCAGTTTCCTCACCCAGGGGGCGCGAAGCACAGATACGCAGTATTTT. Translated, it gives CASSFLTQGARSTDTQYF.

The genes are TRBV7-8 and TRBJ2-1; 9 nucleotides agree with TRBD1. The V segment lost 0 bases and the J segment 5 bases; nucleotides outside the gene matches: 2. Germline lookup yields CDR1 SGHVS and CDR2 FQNEAQ. The CDR3 sequence is 15 residues long. The CDR3 reads CASSLAGTGHNEQFF. The CDR3 DNA reads as TGTGCCAGCAGCTTAGCCGGGACAGGGCACAATGAGCAGTTCTTC.

The J gene is TRBJ2-3, the V gene TRBV4-2, with D perhaps matching TRBD2 (6 bases). Germline CDR1 LGHNA, CDR2 YNFKEQ. The CDR3 is made up of 14 amino acids. V was cut by 3 bases and J by 0 bases, with 7 bases left in between. The chain's CDR3 is CASSHRESTDTQYF. The CDR3 nucleotides read TGTGCCAGCAGCCACCGGGAGAGCACAGATACGCAGTATTTT.

The chain employs TRBV30 and TRBJ1-6; TRBD1 might be the D (5 bases). The ends were cut back, 2 bases at V and 7 bases at J, with 18 bases in the middle. CDR1 and CDR2 from the germline V gene are GTSNPN and SVGIG (reference sequence). This CDR3 comprises 16 residues. CDR3 protein: CAWSPVGREVNSPLHF. CDR3 nucleotide sequence: TGTGCCTGGAGTCCTGTGGGCAGGGAGGTGAATTCACCCCTCCACTTT.

The chain employs TRBV5-1 and TRBJ1-1; possible D gene TRBD1, 5 bases. From germline, CDR1 is SGHRS and CDR2 YFSETQ. V was cut by 3 bases and J by 6 bases, with 21 bases left in between. CDR3 length: 16 residues. CDR3 nucleotides: TGCGCCAGCAGCTCAATCCTTCAGGGCGGGGGACCTGAAGCTTTCTTT. Translating it yields CASSSILQGGGPEAFF.